The rows below give T cell receptor beta chains drawn from one sample of a study of T cells after yellow fever vaccination. TCRdb recomputed calls from the 5' RACE reads with MiXCR, one row per CDR3 protein. The table includes about 550,000 distinct CDR3 sequences, roughly a fifth detected once. The specimen comprised PBMCs, sampled 15 days after the yellow fever booster vaccination. The receptors here all came from a man in his thirties or forties who received the YFV17D yellow fever vaccine. CDR3s include the opening cysteine and the closing phenylalanine or tryptophan. Each record gives: clone size, J gene, D gene, V gene, CDR3 DNA, CDR3 protein. D genes are given only for firm matches. Size is stated for part of the rows, as once, few or many counts, or as a class when the clone is expanded.

clone size: few
J gene: TRBJ2-7
D gene: TRBD2
V gene: TRBV20-1
CDR3 DNA: TGCAGTGCCACTCGGACTAGCGGTACCTACGAGCAGTACTTC
CDR3 protein: CSATRTSGTYEQYF

clone size: NA
J gene: TRBJ2-1
D gene: TRBD2
V gene: TRBV11-1
CDR3 DNA: TGTGCCAGCAGCTTACCCGCAAGGCTAGCGGGACGCTCCAATGAGCAGTTCTTC
CDR3 protein: CASSLPARLAGRSNEQFF

clone size: NA
J gene: TRBJ2-6
D gene: TRBD2
V gene: TRBV27
CDR3 DNA: TGTGCCAGCAGTTTATCAGTCCCGGGAGGTAACTCTGGGGCCAACGTCCTGACTTTC
CDR3 protein: CASSLSVPGGNSGANVLTF

clone size: NA
J gene: TRBJ2-7
D gene: TRBD2
V gene: TRBV18
CDR3 DNA: TGTGCCAGCTTTCCGGAGGGGGGCAACCGGGAGGGCCCCTACGAGCAGTACTTC
CDR3 protein: CASFPEGGNREGPYEQYF

clone size: NA
J gene: TRBJ2-1
D gene: NA
V gene: TRBV5-4
CDR3 DNA: TGTGCCAGCAGCTTGTTCTCTCAGGATGAGCAGTTCTTC
CDR3 protein: CASSLFSQDEQFF

clone size: NA
J gene: TRBJ1-1
D gene: TRBD1
V gene: TRBV20-1
CDR3 DNA: TGCAGTGCTATCAGACAGGGACGGAGTGGTACGGAGAACACTGAAGCTTTCTTT
CDR3 protein: CSAIRQGRSGTENTEAFF

clone size: NA
J gene: TRBJ2-1
D gene: TRBD2
V gene: TRBV11-2
CDR3 DNA: TGTGCCAGCAGCTTATTTCGAGGTAGCGGGAGGATGAATGAGCAGTTCTTC
CDR3 protein: CASSLFRGSGRMNEQFF

clone size: NA
J gene: TRBJ2-1
D gene: NA
V gene: TRBV29-1
CDR3 DNA: TGCAGCGCCGGGGAAAATGAGCAGTTCTTC
CDR3 protein: CSAGENEQFF

clone size: NA
J gene: TRBJ2-7
D gene: TRBD2
V gene: TRBV6-2/TRBV6-3
CDR3 DNA: TGTGCCAGCAGTTACTCGAACCTAGTCTGGCTAGCGGGAGCCTACGAGCAGTACTTC
CDR3 protein: CASSYSNLVWLAGAYEQYF

clone size: few
J gene: TRBJ2-7
D gene: TRBD2
V gene: TRBV20-1
CDR3 DNA: TGCAGTGCTAGTCTAGCGGGAACCTACGAGCAGTACTTC
CDR3 protein: CSASLAGTYEQYF

clone size: NA
J gene: TRBJ2-3
D gene: NA
V gene: TRBV27
CDR3 DNA: TGTGCCAGCGGATATCGCGGGATTAGCGGACATAGCACAGATACGCAGTATTTT
CDR3 protein: CASGYRGISGHSTDTQYF